Following are 16 T cell receptor beta chains from one sample sequenced in a study of metastatic and nonmetastatic thyroid tumors. Using MiXCR, TCRdb re-called clones from the PCR reads. Of 21,000 or so clones listed, about 30% are singletons. Not a single patient had been given any form of treatment at any point before undergoing thyroid surgery. The source material was blood. The receptors stem from a female donor with papillary thyroid cancer or a benign thyroid nodule (not recorded which). Some clones in this sample may be carry-over from other donors' samples.

This clone was observed a few times. The chain links TRBV29-1 to TRBJ2-2; D remains unclear. CDR3 size: 13 residues. Germline V gene lookup returns CDR1 SQVTM and CDR2 ANQGSEA. V was trimmed by 4 bases and J by 0 bases, leaving 6 bases between them. CDR3 loop: CSVGSSNTGELFF. The CDR3 nucleotides read TGCAGCGTTGGGAGTTCGAACACCGGGGAGCTGTTTTTT.

This clone was recorded at least ten times. The chain recombines TRBV6-2 or TRBV6-3 with TRBJ2-1; D uncertain. V was cut by 2 bases and J by 4 bases, with 18 bases left in between. The CDR3 has 17 amino acids. Per germline, CDR1 MNHEY and CDR2 SVGEGT. This CDR3 reads CASSYQEPTAFYNEQFF. CDR3 DNA sequence: TGTGCCAGCAGTTACCAGGAGCCGACGGCCTTTTACAATGAGCAGTTCTTC.

Ten or more counts support this clone. The CDR3, as DNA: TGTGCCACCAGCAGGGTGGCGGGCTCTGGGGCCAACGTCCTGACTTTC. Translated, it gives CATSRVAGSGANVLTF. The chain uses TRBV15 and TRBJ2-6; maybe TRBD2 (5 bases). The CDR3 consists of 16 residues. Germline V gives CDR1 LNHNV, CDR2 YYDKDF (reference sequence). V gave up 3 bases and J gave up 0 bases, with 9 bases separating them.

The gene calls are TRBV30 and TRBJ1-5, with 8 positions matching TRBD1. Germline CDR1 and CDR2: GTSNPN and SVGIG (reference sequence). The trim removed 3 bases at V and 0 bases at J, leaving 1 base unmatched. The CDR3 has 14 residues. DNA for the CDR3: TGTGCCTGGAGGGGACAGGCTAGCAATCAGCCCCAGCATTTT. This encodes CAWRGQASNQPQHF.

This rearrangement joins TRBV20-1 to TRBJ2-3; D may be TRBD1 (6 bases). CDR1 and CDR2 (germline): DFQATT, SNEGSKA (reference sequence). The CDR3 contains 14 residues. The germline V and J ends were trimmed by 4 bases and 1 base, with 12 bases remaining between them. For the CDR3, the DNA is TGCAGTGCTAACCGGGACATCGGCACAGATACGCAGTATTTT. It encodes CSANRDIGTDTQYF.

This clone was counted between two and nine times. J is TRBJ1-5 and V is TRBV28; a weak D match, TRBD1 (5 bases). V lost 7 bases and J 5 bases, leaving 18 bases between the germline ends. The CDR3 covers 15 residues. CDR1 and CDR2 from the germline V gene are MDHEN and SYDVKM. The CDR3, as DNA: TGTGCCAGCAACGGTGGGGGACTATTGCATCAGCCCCAGCATTTT. Its translation is CASNGGGLLHQPQHF.

The chain carries TRBV6-1 and TRBJ2-7; D is uncertain. The CDR3 is 15 amino acids. Trimming removed 2 bases from V and 0 bases from J, with 11 bases in between. Germline V CDR1 and CDR2: MNHNS, SASEGT. The CDR3 region has the DNA TGTGCCAGCAGTGAATCTTCGGGTAGCTCCTACGAGCAGTACTTC. It yields the protein CASSESSGSSYEQYF.

In its sample, this clone was seen a few times. The rearrangement links TRBV12-3 or TRBV12-4 to TRBJ2-5; D perhaps matches TRBD1 (5 bases). V lost 6 bases and J 2 bases, leaving 13 bases between the germline ends. The CDR3 is 14 amino acids. The CDR3 bases are TGTGCCAGCAGCGAAGACAGTCTTCAAGAGACCCAGTACTTC. This encodes CASSEDSLQETQYF.

In regard to this clone: The junction shows a germline mismatch at one end, possibly a read error. This chain connects TRBV6-1 to TRBJ2-7, with 10 bases that match TRBD1. Germline V gene data show CDR1 as MNHNS and CDR2 as SASEGT. CDR3 length: 13 residues. CDR3 amino acids: CARSRDRGYEPYF. The CDR3, as DNA: TGTGCCCGCAGTAGGGACAGGGGCTACGAGCCGTACTTC.

This clone was recorded a few times. The V gene is TRBV6-1, the J gene TRBJ2-2; D not resolved. This CDR3 comprises 15 residues. Germline lookup yields CDR1 MNHNS and CDR2 SASEGT. Trimming shortened V by 5 bases and J by 1 base, and 11 bases separated the two germline ends. Written as DNA, the CDR3 is TGTGCCAGCAGTACCCTGGACGGGAACACCGGGGAGCTGTTTTTT. This gives the protein CASSTLDGNTGELFF.

The genes are TRBV6-1 and TRBJ2-7, with TRBD1 matching over 11 bases. From germline, CDR1 is MNHNS and CDR2 SASEGT. Trimming at V came to 6 bases and at J to 6 bases, leaving 13 bases not matched to a gene. This CDR3 is built from 16 residues. As DNA, the CDR3 is TGTGCCAGCAGCATCCCAAGGGACAGGGGGTACGGCGAGCAGTACTTC. This codes for CASSIPRDRGYGEQYF.

This clone was found many times. The chain carries TRBV7-9 and TRBJ2-2; 8 nucleotides align to TRBD1. The junction had 7 bases not matched to a gene; V was cut back by 3 bases and J by 1 base. CDR3 size: 17 residues. Germline values: CDR1 SEHNR, CDR2 FQNEAQ (reference sequence). CDR3 in DNA: TGTGCCAGCAGCTTGGGACAGGTGATCCTGAACACCGGGGAGCTGTTTTTT. It specifies CASSLGQVILNTGELFF.

In this sample, this clone turned up once. V is TRBV7-8 and J is TRBJ1-1; possibly TRBD1 for D (6 bases). There are 15 residues in the CDR3. V gave up 1 base and J gave up 3 bases, with 12 bases separating them. Germline CDR1 SGHVS, CDR2 FQNEAQ. The CDR3 DNA follows: TGTGCCAGCAGCTTAGTAGGGGGTCGGGACACTGAAGCTTTCTTT. As protein: CASSLVGGRDTEAFF.

This clone was found many times. The chain uses TRBV18 and TRBJ1-2; TRBD1 aligns across 7 bases. Germline V CDR1 and CDR2: KGHSH, LQKENI. J gave up 8 bases and V 1 base, and 7 bases lay outside the gene matches. The CDR3 is 14 amino acids. The CDR3 nucleotides read TGTGCCAGCTCACCACAAAAGACAGGGCCCGGCTACACCTTC. Protein: CASSPQKTGPGYTF.

This clone occurred a few times. This chain joins TRBV12-3 or TRBV12-4 and TRBJ2-7; TRBD1 matches at 10 bases. V lost 6 bases to trimming and J lost 3 bases; unmatched junction nucleotides: 2. The CDR3 runs 13 residues. CDR3 loop: CASRRTGGYEQYF. The DNA of the CDR3 is TGTGCCAGCAGACGGACAGGGGGCTACGAGCAGTACTTC.

This clone was detected once. The chain is built from TRBV7-6 and TRBJ2-7; 7 bases match TRBD1. The CDR3 runs to 14 residues. From germline, CDR1 is SGHVS and CDR2 FNYEAQ. J was trimmed by 4 bases and V by 5 bases; bases with no gene match: 8. The CDR3 reads CASSLNRGGYEQYF. The CDR3, as DNA: TGTGCCAGCAGCCTGAACAGGGGCGGATACGAGCAGTACTTC. The whole variable domain, filled in from reference TRBV7-6 and TRBJ2-7, reads GAGVSQSPRYKVTKRGQDVALRCDPISGHVSLYWYRQALGQGPEFLTYFNYEAQQDKSGLPNDRFSAERPEGSISTLTIQRTEQRDSAMYRCASSLNRGGYEQYFGPGTRLTVT.